The T cell receptor (beta chain) under discussion was sequenced for a study of T cells in Graves' hyperthyroidism and ophthalmopathy. Patients aged 18 to 65 with hyperthyroidism were newly diagnosed, with duration under 2 months. Those patients with uncontrolled infection, other autoimmune disease, pregnancy or lactation were excluded. It was less than 13 ml of fresh peripheral blood that supplied the PBMCs. The CDR3 is made up of 16 amino acids. The trim removed 5 bases at V and 2 bases at J, leaving 10 bases unmatched. Germline V lookup: CDR1 SGHTA, CDR2 FQGNSA. Study results and caveats: Also found in blood were most expanded thyroid clonotypes above 0.001.

Amplified regions were TCR beta CDR3 sequences from RNA transcripts. First-round RT-PCR of the TCR CDR3 relied on the HTBI primer set. TCRdb analysed the multiplex PCR reads with MiXCR anew, one entry per CDR3 protein. This sample yields about 760,000 distinct CDR3 sequences, of which about a third are seen a single time; 30% to 40% belongs to the top ten. Worth noting for this clonotype: Its antigen is not identified.

This TCR was sampled from a middle-aged woman with Graves' hyperthyroidism. Sequenced material: blood. The V gene is TRBV7-2, the J gene TRBJ2-7; 9 bases align to TRBD1. The CDR3 DNA follows: TGTGCCAGCAGCCCGCTCCGGACAGGGGCTACCTACGAGCAGTACTTC. Its translation: CASSPLRTGATYEQYF.